This T cell receptor beta chain was sequenced in a study of T cell responses to AZD1222 COVID-19 vaccine. General observations from the study: In all cases, repertoires were sampled only after the peak T cell response. White British people made up most donors, females outnumbered males, and clonal diversity was possibly underestimated. Two AZD1222 doses significantly raised spike-specific TCR breadth and depth over controls.

The germline V gene encodes CDR1 PRHDT and CDR2 FYEKMQ (reference sequence). This CDR3 contains 12 residues. V was cut by 0 bases and J by 14 bases, with 11 bases left in between. TCRdb keeps only in-frame clones here, not all; method: immunoSEQ multiplex PCR. The sample lists roughly 110,000 clones, around 90% occurring once. As concerns this clone: Its antigen is still unknown.

Analyses pooled second doses at about 4 or about 12 weeks. The source was peripheral blood, collected 28 days after the second AZD1222 dose. The chain couples TRBV13 to TRBJ1-5, with D possibly being TRBD1 (5 bases). The TCR originated in an adult who received the AZD1222 COVID-19 vaccine. The DNA for the CDR3 is TGTGCCAGCAGCTTAGGACGGGGGACCGAGCATTTT. It encodes CASSLGRGTEHF.